This entry lists 5 T cell receptor beta chains sequenced from one sample in a study of cytomegalovirus exposure and HLA in healthy donors. Use of 60 Vbeta and 13 Jbeta primers characterized the PCR. The method was immunoSEQ multiplex PCR; TCRdb's version includes in-frame clones alone and lacks a portion of them. In the table there are about 150,000 clones, roughly 85% of which are singletons. Sample: PBMCs. Receptor source: a woman between 18 and 29 years old in good health and CMV-seronegative.

The chain joins TRBV7-2 to TRBJ1-4; 9 nucleotides align to TRBD1. CDR3 length: 17 residues. The germline CDR1 and CDR2 sequences are SGHTA and FQGNSA. With V trimmed by 1 base and J by 8 bases, 11 bases remained unmatched. In nucleotides, the CDR3 is TGTGCCAGCAGCTTAGTAACCCCGGGACAGGGAGGCGAAAAACTGTTTTTT. Protein sequence: CASSLVTPGQGGEKLFF. Full variable domain (outside the CDR3, taken from reference TRBV7-2 and TRBJ1-4): GAGVSQSPSNKVTEKGKDVELRCDPISGHTALYWYRQSLGQGLEFLIYFQGNSAPDKSGLPSDRFSAERTGGSVSTLTIQRTQQEDSAVYLCASSLVTPGQGGEKLFFGSGTQLSVL.

The V and J genes are TRBV7-8 and TRBJ2-5, with D possibly TRBD2 on 5 matching bases. The CDR3 runs 13 residues. CDR1 SGHVS and CDR2 FQNEAQ come from the germline V gene. The ends were cut back, 3 bases at V and 4 bases at J, with 9 bases in the middle. Here the CDR3 reads CASSFLARETQYF. CDR3 DNA sequence: TGTGCCAGCAGCTTTCTAGCTCGAGAGACCCAGTACTTC.

This chain connects TRBV6-1 to TRBJ2-3; 7 bases fit TRBD2. Trimming cost V 7 bases and J 4 bases; bases outside gene matches: 8. Germline V gives CDR1 MNHNS, CDR2 SASEGT. The CDR3 runs 14 residues. This chain's CDR3 is CASIGREVPDTQYF. CDR3 sequence (DNA): TGTGCCAGCATCGGACGGGAGGTCCCAGATACGCAGTATTTT.

V is TRBV7-2 and J is TRBJ1-2; TRBD1 is a possible D gene (6 bases). The CDR3 sequence is 15 residues long. V dropped 1 base and J dropped 7 bases, with 16 bases sitting between them. The germline V gene has CDR1 SGHTA and CDR2 FQGNSA. The DNA for the CDR3 is TGTGCCAGCAGCTTAGGGGGCGGGGGGGCGCTTGGCTACACCTTC. Amino acid sequence: CASSLGGGGALGYTF.

The V and J genes are TRBV7-9 and TRBJ2-3; 12 bases are a match to TRBD2. The CDR3 length is 14 residues. Germline lookup yields CDR1 SEHNR and CDR2 FQNEAQ (reference sequence). Unmatched junction bases numbered 1, after V lost 3 bases and J lost 6 bases. The DNA of the CDR3 is TGTGCCAGCAGCTTGGGACTAGCGGGCGATACGCAGTATTTT. This sequence encodes CASSLGLAGDTQYF.